The sequence of this TCR beta chain was determined in a study of T cell responses to AZD1222 COVID-19 vaccine. Study outcomes and limitations: A rise in Spike-specific TCR breadth and depth followed two AZD1222 doses.

In the case of this clone: Antigen unknown.

The repertoire was sequenced with immunoSEQ multiplex PCR; TCRdb's copy has only in-frame clones and lacks some. The table lists under 200,000 clones, over 80% of them singletons. Germline CDR1 is SGHAT and CDR2 is FQNNGV. The CDR3 spans 15 residues. The V end was cut by 3 bases, the J end by 2 bases, with 12 bases between. The starting material was peripheral blood, obtained on day 0 of AZD1222 vaccination. The TCR sequence derives from an adult in good health. The chain combines TRBV11-2 with TRBJ2-3; D may match TRBD1 or TRBD2 (5 bases each). The CDR3 nucleotides are TGTGCCAGCAGCTTCGGGACGGCGAACACAGATACGCAGTATTTT. It specifies CASSFGTANTDTQYF.